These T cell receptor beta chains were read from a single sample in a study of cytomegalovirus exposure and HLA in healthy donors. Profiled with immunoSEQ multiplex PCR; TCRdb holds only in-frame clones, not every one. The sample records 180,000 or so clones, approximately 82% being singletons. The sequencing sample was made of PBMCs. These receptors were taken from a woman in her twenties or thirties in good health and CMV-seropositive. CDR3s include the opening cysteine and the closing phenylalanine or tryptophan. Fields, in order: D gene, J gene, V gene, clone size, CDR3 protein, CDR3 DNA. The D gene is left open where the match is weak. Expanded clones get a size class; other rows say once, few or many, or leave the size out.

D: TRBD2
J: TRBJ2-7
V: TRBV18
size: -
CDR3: CASSPRLAGGRDEQYF
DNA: TGTGCCAGCTCACCAAGACTAGCGGGAGGGCGAGACGAGCAGTACTTC

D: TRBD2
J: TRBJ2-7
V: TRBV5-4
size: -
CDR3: CASSRTLAGAYEQYF
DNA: TGTGCCAGCAGCAGGACACTAGCGGGGGCTTACGAGCAGTACTTC

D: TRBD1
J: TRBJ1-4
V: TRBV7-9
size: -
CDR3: CASSPSEILRQGAF
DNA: TGTGCCAGCAGCCCCTCAGAAATACTTAGACAGGGGGCTTTT

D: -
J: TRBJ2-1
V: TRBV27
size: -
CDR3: CASSPGAQPLYNEQFF
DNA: TGTGCCAGCAGTCCAGGGGCCCAACCTCTTTACAATGAGCAGTTCTTC

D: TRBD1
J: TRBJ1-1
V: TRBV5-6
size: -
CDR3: CASSLQGAETEAFF
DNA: TGTGCCAGCAGCTTACAGGGGGCGGAAACTGAAGCTTTCTTT

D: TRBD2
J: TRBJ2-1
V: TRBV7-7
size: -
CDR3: CASSVGTRYEQFF
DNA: TGTGCTAGCAGCGTCGGGACTAGGTATGAGCAGTTCTTC

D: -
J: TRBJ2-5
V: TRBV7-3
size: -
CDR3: CASSPQGDRETQYF
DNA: TGTGCCAGCAGCCCCCAAGGAGATCGGGAGACCCAGTACTTC

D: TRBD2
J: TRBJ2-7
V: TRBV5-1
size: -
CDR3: CASSHGTSGRYPYEQYF
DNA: TGCGCCAGCAGCCATGGGACTAGCGGGAGGTACCCCTACGAGCAGTACTTC

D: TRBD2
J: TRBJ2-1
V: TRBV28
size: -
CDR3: CASSLLLAGGFNSSYNEQFF
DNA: TGTGCCAGCAGTTTGTTACTAGCGGGAGGTTTTAATAGTTCCTACAATGAGCAGTTCTTC

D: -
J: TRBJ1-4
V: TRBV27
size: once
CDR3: CASSVFRGDNEKLFF
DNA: TGTGCCAGCAGTGTATTCAGGGGAGATAATGAAAAACTGTTTTTT

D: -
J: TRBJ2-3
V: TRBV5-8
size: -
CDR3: CASSPEEGTQYF
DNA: TGTGCCAGCAGCCCCGAGGAGGGTACGCAGTATTTT

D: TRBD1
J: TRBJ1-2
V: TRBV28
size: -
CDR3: CASRFPGTGLLGYTF
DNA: TGTGCCAGCAGATTTCCCGGGACAGGGCTCCTTGGCTACACCTTC

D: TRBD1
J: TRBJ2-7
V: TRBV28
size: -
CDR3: CASSTGVEYEQYF
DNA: TGTGCCAGCTCGACAGGGGTGGAGTACGAGCAGTACTTC

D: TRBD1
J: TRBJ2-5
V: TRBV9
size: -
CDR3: CASSVGGQGHEETQYF
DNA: TGTGCCAGCAGCGTAGGGGGACAGGGTCACGAAGAGACCCAGTACTTC

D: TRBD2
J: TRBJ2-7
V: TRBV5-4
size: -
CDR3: CASSLETSGRGSLSEQYF
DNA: TGTGCCAGCAGCTTGGAGACTAGCGGGAGAGGGAGTTTGAGTGAGCAGTACTTC

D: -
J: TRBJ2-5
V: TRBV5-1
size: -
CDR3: CASSLRGETQYF
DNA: TGCGCCAGCAGCTTGCGGGGAGAGACCCAGTACTTC

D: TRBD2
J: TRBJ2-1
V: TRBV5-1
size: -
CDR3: CASSLEGGSRYNEQFF
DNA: TGCGCCAGCAGCTTGGAAGGCGGGAGTAGATACAATGAGCAGTTCTTC

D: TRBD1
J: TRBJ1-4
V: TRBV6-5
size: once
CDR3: CASSLLQGANEKLFF
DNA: TGTGCCAGCAGTCTCCTACAGGGGGCCAATGAAAAACTGTTTTTT

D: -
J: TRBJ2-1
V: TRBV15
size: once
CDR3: CATSPHGQADKGEQFF
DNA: TGTGCCACCAGCCCCCATGGGCAGGCAGATAAGGGGGAGCAGTTCTTC

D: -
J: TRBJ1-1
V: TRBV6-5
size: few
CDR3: CASIRRGRDTEAFF
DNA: TGTGCCAGCATCCGGAGGGGGAGGGACACTGAAGCTTTCTTT

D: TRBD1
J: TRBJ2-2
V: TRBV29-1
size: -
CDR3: CSYGNRGPNSAGELFF
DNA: TGCAGCTACGGGAACAGGGGGCCAAATTCAGCCGGGGAGCTGTTTTTT

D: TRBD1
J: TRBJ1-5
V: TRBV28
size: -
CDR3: CASSARTGNQPQHF
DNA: TGTGCCAGCAGTGCGAGGACAGGAAATCAGCCCCAGCATTTT

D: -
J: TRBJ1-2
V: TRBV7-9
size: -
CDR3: CASSLDIRGGSGYTF
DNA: TGTGCCAGCAGCTTAGATATCCGGGGAGGAAGTGGCTACACCTTC

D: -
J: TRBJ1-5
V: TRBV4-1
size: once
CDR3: CASSTQDGFRNQPQHF
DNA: TGCGCCAGCAGCACACAGGACGGGTTTAGGAATCAGCCCCAGCATTTT

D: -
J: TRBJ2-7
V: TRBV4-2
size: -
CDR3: CASSQVSSYEQYF
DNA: TGTGCCAGCAGCCAAGTCTCCAGCTACGAGCAGTACTTC

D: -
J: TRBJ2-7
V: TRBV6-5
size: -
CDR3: CASSYDGGLIYEQYF
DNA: TGTGCCAGCAGTTACGATGGGGGCCTGATCTACGAGCAGTACTTC

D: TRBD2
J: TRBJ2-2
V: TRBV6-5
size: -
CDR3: CASSYEREWVGELFF
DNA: TGTGCCAGCAGTTACGAGCGGGAGTGGGTCGGGGAGCTGTTTTTT

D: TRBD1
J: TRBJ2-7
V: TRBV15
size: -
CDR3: CATSRDIRQGIYEQYF
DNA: TGTGCCACCAGCAGAGATATACGACAGGGGATCTACGAGCAGTACTTC

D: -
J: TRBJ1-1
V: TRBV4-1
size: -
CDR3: CASSQGEGRAFF
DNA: TGCGCCAGCAGCCAAGGGGAGGGTAGAGCTTTCTTT

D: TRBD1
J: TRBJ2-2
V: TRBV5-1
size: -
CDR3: CASSSMTGSTGELFF
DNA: TGCGCCAGCAGCTCGATGACAGGGAGCACCGGGGAGCTGTTTTTT

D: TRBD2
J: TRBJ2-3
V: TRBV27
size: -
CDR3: CASSLSLAASTDTQYF
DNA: TGTGCCAGCAGTTTATCTCTAGCGGCGAGCACAGATACGCAGTATTTT

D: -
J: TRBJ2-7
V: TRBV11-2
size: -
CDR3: CASSLVAGVYEQYF
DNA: TGTGCCAGCAGCTTAGTGGCAGGGGTGTACGAGCAGTACTTC

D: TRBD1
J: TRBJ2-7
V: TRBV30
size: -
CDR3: CAWGQGYEQYF
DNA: TGTGCCTGGGGACAGGGGTACGAGCAGTACTTC

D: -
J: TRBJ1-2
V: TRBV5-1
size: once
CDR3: CASSLRGATNYGYTF
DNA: TGCGCCAGCAGCTTGCGGGGGGCCACCAACTATGGCTACACCTTC

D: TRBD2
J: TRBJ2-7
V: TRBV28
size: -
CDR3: CASSLEMAGANF
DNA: TGTGCCAGCAGTTTGGAAATGGCGGGAGCAAACTTC

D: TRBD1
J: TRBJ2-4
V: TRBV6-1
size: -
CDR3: CASGTAKNIQYF
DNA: TGTGCCAGCGGGACAGCTAAAAACATTCAGTACTTC

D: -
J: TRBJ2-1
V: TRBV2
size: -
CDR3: CASSPLRDLVFF
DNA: TGTGCCAGCAGCCCCCTCCGGGACTTAGTCTTCTTC

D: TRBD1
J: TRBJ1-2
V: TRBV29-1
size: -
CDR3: CSVPKGQGLYGYTF
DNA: TGCAGCGTCCCTAAGGGACAGGGGCTCTATGGCTACACCTTC